Listed below are T cell receptor beta chains from one sample, sequenced in a study of shared clonotypes between healthy human individuals. This table comes from immunoSEQ multiplex PCR, and its TCRdb copy is limited to in-frame clones, with some not included. The data contain some 1.1 million clones, around three quarters of them singletons. The sample comprised memory CD4+ T cells from PBMCs. These receptors all come from a man younger than 35 in good health. Some clones in this sample may be carry-over from other donors' samples. Both conserved end residues are part of each CDR3. D genes are given only for firm matches. Size is omitted from some rows. Given values are once, few, many or a class for expanded clones.

>NA|TRBV27|TRBJ2-7|NA
CASSLRNSPGEQYF
TGTGCCAGCAGTTTGAGGAACAGTCCGGGGGAGCAGTACTTC
>NA|TRBV7-2|TRBJ2-1|NA
CASSLGGREQFF
TGTGCCAGCAGCTTAGGGGGGCGTGAGCAGTTCTTC
>NA|TRBV7-2|TRBJ1-1|NA
CASSLEVGAEAFF
TGTGCCAGCAGCTTAGAAGTAGGAGCTGAAGCTTTCTTT
>NA|TRBV15|TRBJ2-1|few
CATSRQASIGEQFF
TGTGCCACCAGCAGGCAGGCGTCAATAGGTGAGCAGTTCTTC
>NA|TRBV2|TRBJ1-5|many
CASRRDSNQPQHF
TGTGCCAGCAGAAGAGATAGCAATCAGCCCCAGCATTTT
>NA|TRBV11-2|TRBJ2-2|NA
CASSLGSRFNTGELFF
TGTGCCAGCAGCTTAGGGAGCAGATTTAACACCGGGGAGCTGTTTTTT
>TRBD1|TRBV19|TRBJ1-5|NA
CAETGAQPQHF
TGTGCCGAAACAGGGGCACAGCCCCAGCATTTT
>NA|TRBV11-2|TRBJ1-1|many
CASSYTIAVHTGTEAFF
TGTGCCAGCAGCTATACAATTGCGGTCCATACGGGCACTGAAGCTTTCTTT
>TRBD1|TRBV19|TRBJ2-2|NA
CASHGQAYTGELFF
TGTGCCAGCCACGGACAGGCCTACACCGGGGAGCTGTTTTTT
>NA|TRBV29-1|TRBJ2-3|NA
CSVAHPKTSTDTQYF
TGCAGCGTTGCACATCCGAAGACTAGCACAGATACGCAGTATTTT
>NA|TRBV29-1|TRBJ1-2|NA
CSVEGSGYTF
TGCAGCGTTGAAGGGTCTGGCTACACCTTC
>NA|TRBV29-1|TRBJ1-4|NA
CSVEVFPIPKLFF
TGCAGCGTTGAAGTTTTCCCGATTCCTAAACTGTTTTTT
>TRBD1|TRBV30|TRBJ2-2|NA
CAWSLSRTGWTGELFF
TGTGCCTGGAGTCTCTCGCGGACAGGGTGGACCGGGGAGCTGTTTTTT
>NA|TRBV5-6|TRBJ2-7|NA
CASSSPRALEVYEQYF
TGTGCCAGCAGCTCACCCAGAGCGCTAGAAGTCTACGAGCAGTACTTC
>TRBD1|TRBV11-2|TRBJ1-1|NA
CASSLGGTGSYEAFF
TGTGCCAGCAGCTTAGGAGGGACAGGGTCTTATGAAGCTTTCTTT
>TRBD2|TRBV7-7|TRBJ2-1|once
CASSLGTSRGHEQFF
TGTGCCAGCAGCCTTGGGACTAGTAGGGGCCATGAGCAGTTCTTC
>TRBD2|TRBV2|TRBJ2-2|NA
CASSEARVAGPGELFF
TGTGCCAGCAGTGAAGCTCGCGTAGCGGGTCCCGGGGAGCTGTTTTTT
>NA|TRBV5-4|TRBJ1-1|few
CASSPGRQQGEAFF
TGTGCCAGCAGCCCCGGACGGCAGCAGGGAGAAGCTTTCTTT
>NA|TRBV4-1|TRBJ2-6|NA
CASSQDGGVSSGANVLTF
TGCGCCAGCAGCCAAGATGGGGGAGTGAGCTCTGGGGCCAACGTCCTGACTTTC
>NA|TRBV2|TRBJ2-7|NA
CASSVGENRPEQYF
TGTGCCAGCAGTGTAGGCGAAAACCGCCCCGAGCAGTACTTC
>NA|TRBV18|TRBJ1-2|NA
CASSPPAGGANYGYTF
TGTGCCAGCTCACCACCTGCGGGGGGAGCTAACTATGGCTACACCTTC
>NA|TRBV25-1|TRBJ1-2|NA
CASSELGQLNYGYTF
TGTGCCAGCAGTGAATTGGGCCAGCTCAACTATGGCTACACCTTC
>NA|TRBV19|TRBJ1-1|few
CASRSAGAITEAFF
TGTGCCAGTAGATCGGCGGGGGCGATCACTGAAGCTTTCTTT
>NA|TRBV5-1|TRBJ1-4|NA
CASSPPGGNEKLFF
TGCGCCAGCAGCCCCCCGGGGGGTAATGAAAAACTGTTTTTT
>TRBD1|TRBV29-1|TRBJ1-3|NA
CSAEGQLDGNTIYF
TGCAGCGCCGAGGGACAGCTGGACGGAAACACCATATATTTT
>NA|TRBV7-2|TRBJ2-1|NA
CASSLFGTMESYNEQFF
TGTGCCAGCAGCTTATTTGGGACAATGGAATCCTACAATGAGCAGTTCTTC
>TRBD2|TRBV6-1|TRBJ2-7|NA
CASSELGGWVQYF
TGTGCCAGCAGTGAACTGGGAGGGTGGGTGCAGTACTTC
>NA|TRBV5-1|TRBJ1-4|NA
CASSLGSDNEKLFF
TGCGCCAGCAGCTTGGGCAGTGATAATGAAAAACTGTTTTTT
>NA|TRBV7-8|TRBJ2-3|NA
CASSQDRMKGTDTQYF
TGTGCCAGCAGCCAGGACCGAATGAAGGGCACAGATACGCAGTATTTT
>NA|TRBV7-9|TRBJ1-1|NA
CASSLGGDTEAFF
TGTGCCAGCAGCTTAGGGGGTGACACTGAAGCTTTCTTT
>NA|TRBV28|TRBJ2-5|NA
CASSTNLGRIETQYF
TGTGCCAGCAGTACCAACCTCGGGCGGATTGAGACCCAGTACTTC
>TRBD2|TRBV7-2|TRBJ2-2|NA
CASSLLAGVGTGELFF
TGTGCCAGCAGCTTACTAGCGGGAGTCGGAACCGGGGAGCTGTTTTTT
>NA|TRBV28|TRBJ1-5|NA
CASSLDSHSNQPQHF
TGTGCCAGCAGTCTGGACAGTCATAGCAATCAGCCCCAGCATTTT
>TRBD1|TRBV4-3|TRBJ2-3|NA
CASSQGTGRADTQYF
TGCGCCAGCAGCCAAGGGACAGGGCGGGCAGATACGCAGTATTTT
>NA|TRBV27|TRBJ1-1|many
CASSSLSRTVMNTEAFF
TGTGCCAGCAGTTCCCTATCACGGACAGTCATGAACACTGAAGCTTTCTTT
>TRBD1|TRBV4-2|TRBJ1-2|NA
CASSQDFGQGAMNGYTF
TGTGCCAGCAGCCAAGATTTTGGACAGGGGGCAATGAATGGCTACACCTTC